The clone carrying this T cell receptor (beta chain) was counted between two and nine times. The data derive from a study of T cells in Graves' hyperthyroidism and ophthalmopathy. The CDR3 totals 12 residues. Germline V lookup: CDR1 ENHRY, CDR2 SYGVKD. V was clipped by 7 bases and J by 0 bases, with 5 bases between them. Researchers amplified the TCR beta CDR3 regions from RNA transcripts. Primed by the HTBI set, a first-round RT-PCR was run on the TCR CDR3. Each CDR3 protein is one row after TCRdb ran MiXCR on the multiplex PCR reads. The profile shows about 570,000 distinct CDR3 sequences, around 15% of them singletons.

J is TRBJ2-3 and V is TRBV10-3; no firm D call. Sample: blood. The sequence came from a woman aged 40 to 50 with Graves' hyperthyroidism. In nucleotides, the CDR3 is TGTGCCATCAAGACTAGCACAGATACGCAGTATTTT. This gives the protein CAIKTSTDTQYF.